The 17 T cell receptor beta chains reported below all come from one sample, sequenced in a study of blood T cell repertoires in COVID-19. Clones were read by immunoSEQ multiplex PCR, and TCRdb kept only the in-frame ones, dropping some. The sample records about 55,000 clones, 80% to 90% being singletons. Sequencing was performed on peripheral blood. Receptors were obtained from an elderly man with acute or convalescent COVID-19.

This chain uses TRBV5-1 with TRBJ2-7; 10 bases fit TRBD1. The CDR3 loop spans 14 amino acids. With 3 bases clipped from V and 2 bases from J, the junction kept 2 bases outside the gene matches. Germline V gene sequence: CDR1 SGHRS, CDR2 YFSETQ. The DNA of the CDR3 is TGCGCCAGCAGCTCCGGGACAGGGGCCTACGAGCAGTACTTC. It encodes CASSSGTGAYEQYF.

The chain has TRBV5-1 and TRBJ2-3; 8 positions agree with TRBD1. The CDR3 has 17 residues. V lost 1 base and J lost 0; bases outside the gene matches: 7. Germline V lookup: CDR1 SGHRS, CDR2 YFSETQ. The CDR3 DNA is TGCGCCAGCAGCTTGCCCACAGGGGGGATTAGCACAGATACGCAGTATTTT. It encodes CASSLPTGGISTDTQYF.

The chain carries TRBV27 and TRBJ2-1; D may be TRBD2 (5 bases). Germline V gives CDR1 MNHEY, CDR2 SMNVEV (reference sequence). The CDR3 has 15 amino acids. V lost 2 bases, J lost 3 bases, and 11 bases lay in between. This chain's CDR3 is CASSLNGVGYNEQFF. Written as DNA, the CDR3 is TGTGCCAGCAGTTTAAACGGGGTAGGCTACAATGAGCAGTTCTTC.

The chain combines TRBV12-3 or TRBV12-4 with TRBJ1-1; D is ambiguous. V lost 6 bases and J lost 1, with 9 bases in between. The CDR3 has 13 residues. The CDR3 loop is CASRVSGNTEAFF. CDR3 bases: TGTGCCAGCAGGGTTTCAGGGAACACTGAAGCTTTCTTT.

The J gene is TRBJ1-2, the V gene TRBV7-9, with D maybe TRBD1 (6 bases). Trimming stripped 5 bases from V and 6 bases from J, with 10 bases between. The CDR3 is 12 amino acids. Germline V gene data show CDR1 as SEHNR and CDR2 as FQNEAQ (reference sequence). CDR3 protein: CASSPTGHGYTF. Written as DNA, the CDR3 is TGTGCCAGCAGCCCCACAGGGCATGGCTACACCTTC.

The chain carries TRBV10-3 and TRBJ1-5; 7 nucleotides match TRBD1. V lost 8 bases and J lost 5; bases outside the gene matches: 6. The CDR3 is 13 residues long. Germline lookup yields CDR1 ENHRY and CDR2 SYGVKD. CDR3 nucleotide sequence: TGTGCCATCGGCGGACAGGACGATCAGCCCCAGCATTTT. Translating gives CAIGGQDDQPQHF.

The chain couples TRBV19 to TRBJ2-5, with 10 bases that match TRBD1. The CDR3 contains 16 residues. After removal of 5 bases from V and 4 bases from J, the junction contained 10 bases not matched to a gene. The V gene's germline CDR1 is LNHDA and CDR2 SQIVND (reference sequence). This CDR3 is CASSPPTGGIGETQYF. CDR3 coding DNA: TGTGCCAGTAGTCCACCGACAGGGGGCATCGGAGAGACCCAGTACTTC.

The chain combines TRBV18 with TRBJ2-7; perhaps TRBD2 as D (6 bases). The germline V and J ends were trimmed by 4 bases and 7 bases, with 23 bases remaining between them. The CDR3 contains 16 residues. Germline CDR1 is KGHSH and CDR2 is LQKENI. The CDR3 reads CASSQPQVQGGREQYF. DNA for the CDR3: TGTGCCAGCTCACAACCACAGGTCCAGGGAGGACGGGAGCAGTACTTC.

This clone was seen a single time. The gene calls are TRBV3-1 (or the pseudogene TRBV3-2) and TRBJ1-2; 7 nucleotides agree with TRBD1. J was trimmed by 6 bases and V by 4 bases; bases with no gene match: 11. The CDR3 consists of 15 residues. Looked up from germline, CDR1 is LGHDT and CDR2 is YNNKEL (reference sequence). CDR3 bases: TGTGCCAGCAGCCTCCTGGGACAGTTAAGCGATGGCTACACCTTC. The encoded protein is CASSLLGQLSDGYTF.

Worth noting for this clone: At one boundary the junction diverges from the germline segment, which might be a read error. The chain uses TRBV20-1 and TRBJ1-6; no definite D call. The V gene's germline CDR1 is DFQATT and CDR2 SNEGSKA (reference sequence). The CDR3 covers 11 residues. The CDR3 loop reads CSAREFAFLHF. The CDR3 DNA follows: TGCAGTGCCAGAGAATTCGCGTTCCTCCACTTT.

CDR3 nucleotide sequence: TGTGCCAGCAGTTTGGACAGGGGCGGCAATCAGCCCCAGCATTTT. Its translation is CASSLDRGGNQPQHF. The V gene is TRBV6-5, the J gene TRBJ1-5, with 9 bases that match TRBD1. This CDR3 has 15 amino acids. V was clipped by 4 bases and J by 2 bases; unmatched bases: 3. Germline CDR1 is MNHEY and CDR2 is SVGAGI.

The chain links TRBV2 to TRBJ1-4; D may be TRBD1 (6 bases). The V end was cut by 4 bases, the J end by 8 bases, with 14 bases between. The CDR3 spans 14 residues. Germline-derived CDR1 and CDR2 are SNHLY and FYNNEI. The CDR3 bases are TGTGCCAGCAGTGTGGGAGGGGGAAACGAAAAACTGTTTTTT. Protein product: CASSVGGGNEKLFF.

The chain recombines TRBV19 with TRBJ1-1; D gene ambiguous. The germline V and J ends were trimmed by 3 bases and 0 bases, with 14 bases remaining between them. The CDR3 is 16 amino acids. From germline, CDR1 is LNHDA and CDR2 SQIVND (reference sequence). The CDR3 region has the DNA TGTGCCAGTAGTATGATGCCCTCACGGGTGAACACTGAAGCTTTCTTT. Amino acids: CASSMMPSRVNTEAFF.

This sequence joins TRBV6-2 or TRBV6-3 and TRBJ2-5; weak D call: TRBD1 (6 bases). The CDR3 length is 15 residues. The germline CDR1 and CDR2 sequences are MNHEY and SVGEGT. Trimming removed 3 bases at V and 0 bases at J, with 11 bases between. The CDR3 protein is CASSYQGPYQETQYF. The CDR3 nucleotides are TGTGCCAGCAGTTATCAGGGGCCCTACCAAGAGACCCAGTACTTC.

The chain has TRBV6-5 and TRBJ1-4, with a possible D match to TRBD1 (6 bases). The CDR3 totals 14 residues. V lost 4 bases to trimming and J lost 0 bases, with 6 bases between them. Germline V lookup: CDR1 MNHEY, CDR2 SVGAGI. The CDR3 region is CASSWTATNEKLFF. The DNA for the CDR3 is TGTGCCAGCAGTTGGACAGCAACTAATGAAAAACTGTTTTTT.

The chain is built from TRBV4-3 and TRBJ1-1; 7 nucleotides line up with TRBD1. In germline, CDR1 is LGHNA, CDR2 YSLEER. Losses at the gene ends were 4 bases for V and 1 base for J; bases not matched to a gene: 9. This CDR3 is built from 16 residues. As DNA, the CDR3 is TGCGCCAGCAGCCCCTTCGTAGGACAGGAGAACACTGAAGCTTTCTTT. This encodes CASSPFVGQENTEAFF.

This chain uses TRBV18 with TRBJ1-2, with 10 bases fitting TRBD1. The CDR3 runs to 15 residues. The V and J ends lost 4 bases and 3 bases, in that order; junction bases with no gene match: 5. The germline gives CDR1 KGHSH, CDR2 LQKENI. The CDR3 reads CASSRGTGADYGYTF. Here the CDR3 DNA reads TGTGCCAGCTCACGCGGGACAGGGGCAGACTATGGCTACACCTTC. The variable domain in full, completed from reference TRBV18 and TRBJ1-2, reads NAGVMQNPRHLVRRRGQEARLRCSPMKGHSHVYWYRQLPEEGLKFMVYLQKENIIDESGMPKERFSAEFPKEGPSILRIQQVVRGDSAAYFCASSRGTGADYGYTFGSGTRLTVV.